Listed below are T cell receptor beta chains from one sample, sequenced in a study of blood T cell repertoires in COVID-19. The table came from immunoSEQ multiplex PCR; TCRdb's copy has only in-frame clones and leaves some out. The sample consists of about 42,000 clones, about nine tenths of them appearing once. The sequenced sample was peripheral blood. Receptor source: a human donor in a cohort sampled during active COVID-19. Both conserved end residues are part of each CDR3. Each record gives: V gene, clone size, D gene, J gene, CDR3 protein, CDR3 DNA. D genes are given only for firm matches. Where a row states a size, it is once, few, many or the class of an expanded clone; other rows omit it.

V: TRBV5-1
size: -
D: -
J: TRBJ1-2
CDR3: CASSLQTGSYGYTF
DNA: TGCGCCAGCAGCTTGCAGACAGGTTCCTATGGCTACACCTTC

V: TRBV5-1
size: -
D: TRBD1
J: TRBJ2-1
CDR3: CASSLTTGPINEQFF
DNA: TGCGCCAGCAGCCTAACGACAGGGCCGATCAATGAGCAGTTCTTC

V: TRBV30
size: -
D: TRBD1
J: TRBJ1-5
CDR3: CAWRDRVGPGPQHF
DNA: TGTGCCTGGAGAGACAGGGTTGGACCAGGACCCCAGCATTTT

V: TRBV9
size: -
D: TRBD2
J: TRBJ2-3
CDR3: CASSVLAGGREDTQYF
DNA: TGTGCCAGCAGCGTCTTAGCGGGGGGGCGTGAAGATACGCAGTATTTT

V: TRBV7-9
size: -
D: TRBD1
J: TRBJ1-2
CDR3: CASSYYRGDGYTF
DNA: TGTGCCAGCTCCTATTACAGGGGCGATGGCTACACCTTC

V: TRBV7-3
size: -
D: -
J: TRBJ2-1
CDR3: CASSLGLVNNEQFF
DNA: TGTGCCAGCAGCTTGGGACTGGTTAACAATGAGCAGTTCTTC

V: TRBV5-6
size: once
D: -
J: TRBJ2-2
CDR3: CASSYRQTNTGELFF
DNA: TGTGCCAGCAGCTACCGACAGACGAACACCGGGGAGCTGTTTTTT

V: TRBV29-1
size: -
D: -
J: TRBJ2-7
CDR3: CSVAPTYYEQYF
DNA: TGCAGCGTTGCCCCTACTTACTACGAGCAGTACTTC

V: TRBV3-1/TRBV3-2
size: -
D: -
J: TRBJ2-3
CDR3: CASSRIPRGAGSTDTQYF
DNA: TGTGCCAGCAGCCGAATCCCCAGGGGGGCAGGGAGCACAGATACGCAGTATTTT

V: TRBV4-3
size: -
D: TRBD2
J: TRBJ2-1
CDR3: CASSHQGLASYNEQFF
DNA: TGCGCCAGCAGCCACCAGGGACTAGCGTCCTACAATGAGCAGTTCTTC

V: TRBV28
size: -
D: -
J: TRBJ1-2
CDR3: CASAGVTVTNYGYTF
DNA: TGTGCCTCAGCGGGTGTAACAGTGACTAACTATGGCTACACCTTC

V: TRBV5-4
size: few
D: TRBD2
J: TRBJ2-5
CDR3: CASSSTSGGAGETQYF
DNA: TGTGCCAGCAGCAGTACTAGCGGGGGGGCTGGGGAGACCCAGTACTTC

V: TRBV6-5
size: -
D: -
J: TRBJ2-6
CDR3: CASSQGGANVLTF
DNA: TGTGCCAGCAGCCAGGGTGGGGCCAACGTCCTGACTTTC

V: TRBV5-1
size: -
D: TRBD2
J: TRBJ2-1
CDR3: CASSLDEGGGREQFF
DNA: TGCGCCAGCAGCTTGGATGAAGGCGGGGGTCGTGAGCAGTTCTTC

V: TRBV28
size: -
D: -
J: TRBJ2-7
CDR3: CASSPRQVVPEQYF
DNA: TGTGCCAGCAGTCCTCGACAGGTCGTCCCCGAGCAGTACTTC

V: TRBV27
size: -
D: -
J: TRBJ1-1
CDR3: CASSSQGTGLTEAFF
DNA: TGTGCCAGCAGTTCGCAGGGAACAGGGTTGACTGAAGCTTTCTTT

V: TRBV9
size: -
D: TRBD1
J: TRBJ2-1
CDR3: CASSVGHRGNEQFF
DNA: TGTGCCAGCAGCGTAGGTCACAGGGGGAATGAGCAGTTCTTC

V: TRBV30
size: -
D: -
J: TRBJ2-5
CDR3: CAWSSGYQETQYF
DNA: TGTGCCTGGAGCTCGGGATACCAAGAGACCCAGTACTTC

V: TRBV24-1
size: -
D: TRBD1
J: TRBJ1-2
CDR3: CATSDLLFWTGWDYGYTF
DNA: TGTGCCACCAGTGATTTACTTTTTTGGACAGGGTGGGACTATGGCTACACCTTC

V: TRBV6-5
size: -
D: TRBD1
J: TRBJ1-6
CDR3: CASGQGYNSPLHF
DNA: TGTGCCAGCGGACAGGGATATAATTCACCCCTCCACTTT

V: TRBV2
size: -
D: TRBD1
J: TRBJ1-4
CDR3: CASSETGTGNEKLFF
DNA: TGTGCCAGCAGTGAGACCGGGACAGGGAATGAAAAACTGTTTTTT

V: TRBV6-4
size: -
D: -
J: TRBJ2-2
CDR3: CASSEQGTGELFF
DNA: TGTGCCAGCAGTGAACAGGGAACCGGGGAGCTGTTTTTT

V: TRBV20-1
size: -
D: -
J: TRBJ1-3
CDR3: CSASGRGSVGNTIYF
DNA: TGCAGTGCTAGTGGGAGGGGCAGCGTAGGAAACACCATATATTTT

V: TRBV7-9
size: -
D: -
J: TRBJ2-5
CDR3: CASSFPLQETQYF
DNA: TGTGCCAGCAGCTTTCCCTTACAAGAGACCCAGTACTTC

V: TRBV4-2
size: -
D: -
J: TRBJ1-1
CDR3: CASSQRGTGLLMNTEAFF
DNA: TGTGCCAGCAGCCAAAGGGGTACGGGACTCCTCATGAACACTGAAGCTTTCTTT

V: TRBV30
size: once
D: TRBD1
J: TRBJ1-2
CDR3: CAWRPTGVFGYTF
DNA: TGTGCCTGGAGGCCAACAGGGGTATTTGGCTACACCTTC

V: TRBV28
size: -
D: TRBD1
J: TRBJ2-1
CDR3: CASTPFGTGGLRGEQFF
DNA: TGTGCCAGCACCCCGTTTGGGACAGGGGGACTACGGGGCGAGCAGTTCTTC

V: TRBV5-1
size: -
D: TRBD1
J: TRBJ1-1
CDR3: CASSYPGQGLFNTEAFF
DNA: TGCGCCAGCAGCTACCCGGGACAGGGCCTCTTTAACACTGAAGCTTTCTTT

V: TRBV5-6
size: -
D: -
J: TRBJ1-3
CDR3: CASSWESGNTIYF
DNA: TGTGCCAGCAGCTGGGAGTCTGGAAACACCATATATTTT

V: TRBV3-1/TRBV3-2
size: -
D: -
J: TRBJ2-7
CDR3: CASSQISGSYEQYF
DNA: TGTGCCAGCAGCCAGATATCCGGCTCCTACGAGCAGTACTTC

V: TRBV18
size: -
D: TRBD2
J: TRBJ2-1
CDR3: CASSPGGTSGVNEQFF
DNA: TGTGCCAGCTCACCGGGTGGTACTAGCGGGGTCAATGAGCAGTTCTTC

V: TRBV5-1
size: -
D: -
J: TRBJ2-7
CDR3: CASSFEYRSYEQYF
DNA: TGCGCCAGCAGCTTTGAGTACCGCTCCTACGAGCAGTACTTC

V: TRBV7-9
size: -
D: TRBD1
J: TRBJ1-2
CDR3: CASSFRTGALYNYGYTF
DNA: TGTGCCAGCAGCTTTCGCACAGGGGCCCTTTATAACTATGGCTACACCTTC

V: TRBV7-9
size: once
D: -
J: TRBJ1-1
CDR3: CASSRDGGGTEAFF
DNA: TGTGCCAGCAGCCGTGACGGAGGTGGGACTGAAGCTTTCTTT

V: TRBV9
size: -
D: TRBD1
J: TRBJ2-1
CDR3: CASSVARAGGPSSYNEQFF
DNA: TGTGCCAGCAGCGTAGCTAGGGCAGGGGGCCCCAGCTCCTACAATGAGCAGTTCTTC

V: TRBV6-6
size: -
D: -
J: TRBJ1-5
CDR3: CASSFGQGDQPQHF
DNA: TGTGCCAGCAGTTTCGGGCAGGGCGATCAGCCCCAGCATTTT

V: TRBV27
size: -
D: TRBD1
J: TRBJ2-2
CDR3: CASSRGTGTTGELFF
DNA: TGTGCCAGCAGCCGGGGGACAGGGACCACCGGGGAGCTGTTTTTT

V: TRBV9
size: -
D: -
J: TRBJ2-2
CDR3: CASSVGRANTGELFF
DNA: TGTGCCAGCAGCGTAGGCCGCGCGAACACCGGGGAGCTGTTTTTT

V: TRBV19
size: -
D: TRBD1
J: TRBJ2-5
CDR3: CASKGTTGGTETQYF
DNA: TGTGCCAGTAAGGGGACGACAGGGGGCACGGAGACCCAGTACTTC

V: TRBV5-1
size: once
D: TRBD1
J: TRBJ2-6
CDR3: CASRSGTGSSGANVLTF
DNA: TGCGCCAGCAGATCCGGGACAGGGAGCTCTGGGGCCAACGTCCTGACTTTC

V: TRBV2
size: -
D: TRBD2
J: TRBJ2-7
CDR3: CASRGLAPTYEQYF
DNA: TGTGCCAGTCGGGGACTAGCGCCAACCTACGAGCAGTACTTC

V: TRBV7-9
size: -
D: TRBD1
J: TRBJ2-7
CDR3: CASSSRDRVSYEQYF
DNA: TGTGCCAGCAGCTCACGGGACAGGGTATCCTACGAGCAGTACTTC

V: TRBV11-3
size: -
D: TRBD2
J: TRBJ2-1
CDR3: CASSLGGLGGHNEQFF
DNA: TGTGCCAGCAGCTTAGGGGGACTAGGGGGACACAATGAGCAGTTCTTC

V: TRBV11-2
size: -
D: TRBD2
J: TRBJ2-7
CDR3: CASSLKASGGYEQYF
DNA: TGTGCCAGCAGCTTAAAGGCTAGCGGGGGCTACGAGCAGTACTTC

V: TRBV6-4
size: once
D: TRBD2
J: TRBJ2-1
CDR3: CASSRLATNNEQFF
DNA: TGTGCCAGCTCGAGACTAGCGACAAACAATGAGCAGTTCTTC

V: TRBV6-2/TRBV6-3
size: -
D: TRBD1
J: TRBJ2-6
CDR3: CASSYGGQGANVLTF
DNA: TGTGCCAGCAGTTACGGGGGACAGGGGGCCAACGTCCTGACTTTC

V: TRBV27
size: -
D: TRBD1
J: TRBJ1-1
CDR3: CASSSRQGTEAFF
DNA: TGTGCCAGCAGTTCCCGACAGGGCACTGAAGCTTTCTTT

V: TRBV4-1
size: few
D: -
J: TRBJ2-7
CDR3: CASSQEASARSYEQYF
DNA: TGCGCCAGCAGCCAAGAGGCCAGCGCACGCTCCTACGAGCAGTACTTC

V: TRBV19
size: -
D: TRBD1
J: TRBJ2-5
CDR3: CASKADRGLQTQYF
DNA: TGTGCCAGTAAGGCGGACAGGGGGCTTCAGACCCAGTACTTC